Listed below are T cell receptor beta chains from one sample, sequenced in a study of CD8+CD57+ T cells in acquired aplastic anemia. TCRdb fed the reads into MiXCR, producing one record per CDR3 protein. Counted here are roughly 300,000 distinct CDR3 sequences, roughly three fifths occurring once; the ten biggest clones make up around 7.6%. The sample consisted of sorted CD4+, CD8+, or CD8+CD57+ T cells (not recorded which) from PBMCs. These receptors all stem from a human donor with severe aplastic anemia or a healthy control (not recorded which). CDR3s include the opening cysteine and the closing phenylalanine or tryptophan.

V | length | CDR3
TRBV29-1 | 13 | CSVDPGPTGELFF
TRBV9 | 15 | CASSVGSGGVYEQYF
TRBV7-3 | 11 | CASSSGYEQFF
TRBV20-1 | 13 | CSARGDTDETQYF
TRBV12-3/TRBV12-4 | 14 | CVSRRTGAGNTIYF
TRBV11-3 | 12 | CASSTWANEQFF
TRBV7-9 | 13 | CASSGDRFTEAFF
TRBV25-1 | 14 | CASSEYAENTEAFF
TRBV20-1 | 13 | CSARGEGETEAFF
TRBV20-1 | 12 | CSAREGGDTQYF
TRBV15 | 13 | CATSRDRGQPQHF
TRBV20-1 | 16 | CSARDFGGPSTDTQYF
TRBV6-4 | 15 | CASSDGQGNTDTQYF
TRBV7-9 | 15 | CASSEAQGITGELFF
TRBV5-1 | 15 | CASSSGTGYTGELFF
TRBV2 | 15 | CASSGNGGKIDTQYF
TRBV2 | 16 | CASNLFGGQIGGKLFF
TRBV7-2 | 17 | CASSLARGGVLTGELFF
TRBV24-1 | 13 | CATRGSSNQPQHF
TRBV7-9 | 13 | CASSLGQNYGQYF
TRBV6-5 | 15 | CASSARQGRAVDYTF
TRBV7-6 | 15 | CASSLTQGVRTEAFF
TRBV7-3 | 13 | CASSPGYGEKLFF
TRBV29-1 | 13 | CSVSGRGYNEQFF
TRBV6-5 | 14 | CASSYLQGNTEAFF
TRBV20-1 | 14 | CSARWELTTDTQYF
TRBV7-6 | 15 | CASSLGTGYNTEAFF
TRBV7-3 | 13 | CASSLGHNSPLHF
TRBV24-1 | 15 | CATSMGGDTYNEQFF
TRBV20-1 | 14 | CSARSGVSGNTIYF
TRBV7-2 | 12 | CASSPRTLEQFF
TRBV4-2 | 14 | CASSQEWEGRGYTF
TRBV7-7 | 14 | CASSLDGLAETQYF
TRBV5-1 | 15 | CATNSFSPSTDTQYF
TRBV24-1 | 18 | CATSDPGTSGGLTDTQYF
TRBV7-7 | 15 | CASSPTDRGWETQYF
TRBV5-1 | 14 | CASSLNAGGLEQYF
TRBV6-5 | 18 | CASSYSPSREGPRNEQFF
TRBV12-3/TRBV12-4 | 16 | CASTSRQGKSGDTQYF
TRBV4-3 | 16 | CASSQGLVVMNTEAFF
TRBV7-9 | 14 | CASREGQGEEKLFF
TRBV28 | 14 | CASSLSAQNYGYTF
TRBV20-1 | 13 | CSATNAGRETQYF
TRBV25-1 | 14 | CASSQTACTGELYF
TRBV3-1 | 12 | CASSQARFGYTF
TRBV10-1 | 13 | CASSDTGFGELFF
TRBV5-4 | 15 | CASSTTGGSSYEQYF
TRBV20-1 | 14 | CSAPAGGLTDTQYF
TRBV7-9 | 14 | CASSKGGVYYEQYF
TRBV7-6 | 18 | CASSLVLAGPTDTGELFF
TRBV24-1 | 19 | CATRIYGWCRGYLGQPQHF
TRBV27 | 14 | CASSFSRAEDTQYF
TRBV10-3 | 14 | CAISRTSGTYEQYF
TRBV15 | 14 | CATSRDMGADTQYF